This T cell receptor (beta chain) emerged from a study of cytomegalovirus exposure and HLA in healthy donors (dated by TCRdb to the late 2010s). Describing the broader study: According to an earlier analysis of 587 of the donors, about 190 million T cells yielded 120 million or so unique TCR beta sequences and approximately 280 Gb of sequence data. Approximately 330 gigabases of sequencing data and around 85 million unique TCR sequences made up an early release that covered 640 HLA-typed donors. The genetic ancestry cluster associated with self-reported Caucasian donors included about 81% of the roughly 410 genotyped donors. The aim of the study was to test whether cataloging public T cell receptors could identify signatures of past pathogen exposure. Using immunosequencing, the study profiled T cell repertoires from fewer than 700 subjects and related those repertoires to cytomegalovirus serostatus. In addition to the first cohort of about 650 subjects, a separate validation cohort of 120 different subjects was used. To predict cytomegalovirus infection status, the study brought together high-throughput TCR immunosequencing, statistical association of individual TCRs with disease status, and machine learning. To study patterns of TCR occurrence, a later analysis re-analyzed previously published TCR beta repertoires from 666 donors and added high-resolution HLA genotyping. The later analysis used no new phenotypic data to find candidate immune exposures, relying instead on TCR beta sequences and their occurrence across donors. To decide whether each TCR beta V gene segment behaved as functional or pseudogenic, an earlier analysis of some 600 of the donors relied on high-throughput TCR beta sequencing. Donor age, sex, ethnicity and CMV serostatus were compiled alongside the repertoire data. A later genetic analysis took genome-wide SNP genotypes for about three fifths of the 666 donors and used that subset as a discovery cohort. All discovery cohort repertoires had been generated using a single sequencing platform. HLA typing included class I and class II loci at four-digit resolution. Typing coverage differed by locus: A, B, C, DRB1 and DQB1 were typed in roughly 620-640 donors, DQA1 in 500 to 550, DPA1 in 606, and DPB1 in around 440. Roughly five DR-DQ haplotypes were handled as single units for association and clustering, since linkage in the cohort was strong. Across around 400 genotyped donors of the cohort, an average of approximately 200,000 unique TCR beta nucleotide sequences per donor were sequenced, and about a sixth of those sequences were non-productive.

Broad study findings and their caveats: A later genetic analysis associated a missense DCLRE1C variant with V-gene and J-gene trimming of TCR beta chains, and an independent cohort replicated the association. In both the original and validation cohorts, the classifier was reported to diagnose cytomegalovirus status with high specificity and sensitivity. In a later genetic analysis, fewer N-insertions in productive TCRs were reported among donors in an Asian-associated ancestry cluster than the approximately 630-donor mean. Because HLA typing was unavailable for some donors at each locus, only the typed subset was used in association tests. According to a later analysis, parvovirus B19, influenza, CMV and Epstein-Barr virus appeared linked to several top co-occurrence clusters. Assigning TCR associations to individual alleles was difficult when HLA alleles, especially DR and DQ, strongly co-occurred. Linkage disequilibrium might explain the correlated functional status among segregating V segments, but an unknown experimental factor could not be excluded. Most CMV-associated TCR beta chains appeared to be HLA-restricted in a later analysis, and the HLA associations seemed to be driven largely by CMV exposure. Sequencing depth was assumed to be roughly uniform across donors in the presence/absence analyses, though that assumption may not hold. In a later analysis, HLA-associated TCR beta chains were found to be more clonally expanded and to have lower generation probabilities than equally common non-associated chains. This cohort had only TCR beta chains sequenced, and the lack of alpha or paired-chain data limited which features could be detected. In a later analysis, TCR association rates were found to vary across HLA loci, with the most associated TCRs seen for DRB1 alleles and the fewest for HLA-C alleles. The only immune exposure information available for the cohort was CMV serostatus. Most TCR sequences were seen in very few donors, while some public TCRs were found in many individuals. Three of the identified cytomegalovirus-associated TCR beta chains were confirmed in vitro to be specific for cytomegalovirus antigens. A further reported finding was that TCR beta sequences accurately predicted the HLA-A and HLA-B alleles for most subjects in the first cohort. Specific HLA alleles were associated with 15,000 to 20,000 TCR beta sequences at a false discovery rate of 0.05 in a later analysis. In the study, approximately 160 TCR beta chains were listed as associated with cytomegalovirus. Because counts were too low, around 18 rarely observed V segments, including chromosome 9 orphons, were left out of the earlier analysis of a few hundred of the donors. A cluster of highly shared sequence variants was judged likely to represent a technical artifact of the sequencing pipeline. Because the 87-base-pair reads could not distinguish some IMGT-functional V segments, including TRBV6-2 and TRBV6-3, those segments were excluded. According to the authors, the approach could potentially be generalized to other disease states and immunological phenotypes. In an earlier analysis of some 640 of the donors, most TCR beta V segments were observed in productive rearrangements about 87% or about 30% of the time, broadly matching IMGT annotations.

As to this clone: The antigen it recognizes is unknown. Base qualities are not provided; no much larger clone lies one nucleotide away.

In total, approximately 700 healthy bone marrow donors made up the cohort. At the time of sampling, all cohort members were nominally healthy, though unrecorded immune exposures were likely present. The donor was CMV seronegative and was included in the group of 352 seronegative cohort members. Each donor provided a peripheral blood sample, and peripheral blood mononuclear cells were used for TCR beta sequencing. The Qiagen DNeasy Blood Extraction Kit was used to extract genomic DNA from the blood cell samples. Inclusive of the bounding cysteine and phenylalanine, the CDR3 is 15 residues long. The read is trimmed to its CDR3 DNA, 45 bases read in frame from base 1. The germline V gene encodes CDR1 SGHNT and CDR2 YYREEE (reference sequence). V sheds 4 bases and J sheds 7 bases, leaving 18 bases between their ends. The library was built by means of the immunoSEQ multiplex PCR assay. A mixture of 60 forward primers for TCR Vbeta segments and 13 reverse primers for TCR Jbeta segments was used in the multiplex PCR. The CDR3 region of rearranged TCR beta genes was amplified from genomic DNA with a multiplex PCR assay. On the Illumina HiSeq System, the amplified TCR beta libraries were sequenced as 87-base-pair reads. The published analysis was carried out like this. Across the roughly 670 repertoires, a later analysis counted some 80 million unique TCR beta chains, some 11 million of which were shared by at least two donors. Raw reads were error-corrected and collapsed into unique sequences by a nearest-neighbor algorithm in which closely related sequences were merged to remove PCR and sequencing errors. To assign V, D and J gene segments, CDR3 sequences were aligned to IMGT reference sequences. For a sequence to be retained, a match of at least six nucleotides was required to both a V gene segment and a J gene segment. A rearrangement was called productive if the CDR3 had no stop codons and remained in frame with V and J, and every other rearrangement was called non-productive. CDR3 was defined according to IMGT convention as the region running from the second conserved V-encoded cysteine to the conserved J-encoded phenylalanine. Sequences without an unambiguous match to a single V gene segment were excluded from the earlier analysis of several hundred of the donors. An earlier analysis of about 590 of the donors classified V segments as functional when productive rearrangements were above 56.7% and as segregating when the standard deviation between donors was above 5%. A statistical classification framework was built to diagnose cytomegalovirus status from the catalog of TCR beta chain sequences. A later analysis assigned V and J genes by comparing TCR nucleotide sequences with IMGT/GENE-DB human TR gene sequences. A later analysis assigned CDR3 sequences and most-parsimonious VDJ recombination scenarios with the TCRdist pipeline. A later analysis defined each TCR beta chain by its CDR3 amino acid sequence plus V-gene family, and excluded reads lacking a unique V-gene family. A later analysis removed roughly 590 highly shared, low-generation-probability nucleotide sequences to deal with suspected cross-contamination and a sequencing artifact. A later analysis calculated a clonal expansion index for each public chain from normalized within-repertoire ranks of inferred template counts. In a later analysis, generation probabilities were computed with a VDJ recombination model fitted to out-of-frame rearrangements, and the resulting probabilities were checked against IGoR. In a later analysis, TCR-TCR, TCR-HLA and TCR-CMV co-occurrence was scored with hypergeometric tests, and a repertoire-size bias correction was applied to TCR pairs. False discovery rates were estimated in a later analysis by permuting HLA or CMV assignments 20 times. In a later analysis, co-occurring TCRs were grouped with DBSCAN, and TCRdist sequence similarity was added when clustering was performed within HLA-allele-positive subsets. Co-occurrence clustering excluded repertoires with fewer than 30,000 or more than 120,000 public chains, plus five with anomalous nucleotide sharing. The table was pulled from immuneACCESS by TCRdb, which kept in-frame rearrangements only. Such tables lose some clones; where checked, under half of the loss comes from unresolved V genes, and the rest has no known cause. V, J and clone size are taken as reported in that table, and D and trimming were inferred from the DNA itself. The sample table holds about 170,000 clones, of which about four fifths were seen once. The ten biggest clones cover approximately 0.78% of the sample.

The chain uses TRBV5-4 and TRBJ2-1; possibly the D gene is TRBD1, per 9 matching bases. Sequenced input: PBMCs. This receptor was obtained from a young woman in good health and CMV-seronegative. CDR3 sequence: CASSPQGAGGNEQFF. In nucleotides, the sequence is TGTGCCAGCAGCCCACAGGGGGCGGGAGGTAATGAGCAGTTCTTC.